These 12 T cell receptor beta chains originate from one sample sequenced in a study of cytomegalovirus exposure and HLA in healthy donors. The PCR was carried out with 60 Vbeta primers and 13 Jbeta primers. Sequencing used immunoSEQ multiplex PCR; TCRdb keeps in-frame clones, though not all of them. Seen here are more than 110,000 clones, 75% to 80% observed once, and the top ten hold approximately 4%. Sequenced material: PBMCs. These receptors all come from a man in his late teens or twenties in good health and CMV-seronegative.

The chain combines TRBV9 with TRBJ2-1; TRBD2 is a possible D gene (6 bases). This CDR3 contains 16 residues. In germline, CDR1 is SGDLS, CDR2 YYNGEE. Between the trimmed V and J ends, which lost 2 bases and 0 bases, there was a span of 12 bases. This CDR3 is CASSVFSSVSYNEQFF. CDR3 DNA: TGTGCCAGCAGCGTTTTCTCTAGCGTCTCCTACAATGAGCAGTTCTTC.

This clone was observed a few times. The chain is built from TRBV19 and TRBJ1-1; D is ambiguous. The germline V gene has CDR1 LNHDA and CDR2 SQIVND (reference sequence). V was pared by 7 bases and J by 0 bases, with 30 bases between. The length of the CDR3 is 20 residues. This CDR3 is CASTIYPLEPKTVLNTEAFF. Here the CDR3 DNA reads TGTGCCAGTACCATCTACCCCCTAGAACCCAAAACGGTACTGAACACTGAAGCTTTCTTT. Using reference TRBV19 and TRBJ1-1 for the parts outside the CDR3, the full variable domain is DGGITQSPKYLFRKEGQNVTLSCEQNLNHDAMYWYRQDPGQGLRLIYYSQIVNDFQKGDIAEGYSVSREKKESFPLTVTSAQKNPTAFYLCASTIYPLEPKTVLNTEAFFGQGTRLTVV.

The genes are TRBV5-4 and TRBJ1-2, with a possible D match to TRBD1 (6 bases). CDR3 length equals 14 residues. V was pared by 4 bases and J by 6 bases, with 16 bases between. The V gene's germline CDR1 is SGHNT and CDR2 YYREEE (reference sequence). The chain's CDR3 is CASSPPTGFDGYTF. Written as DNA, the CDR3 is TGTGCCAGCAGCCCACCGACAGGATTTGATGGCTACACCTTC.

The J gene is TRBJ2-3, the V gene TRBV4-1; 11 bases map to TRBD2. Losses at the gene ends were 5 bases for V and 0 bases for J; bases not matched to a gene: 4. The CDR3 runs to 16 residues. The germline gives CDR1 MGHRA, CDR2 YSYEKL. Here the CDR3 DNA reads TGCGCCAGCAGCGCCATAGCGGGGGGGAGCACAGATACGCAGTATTTT. Protein sequence: CASSAIAGGSTDTQYF.

This sequence joins TRBV11-2 and TRBJ2-7; 9 positions match TRBD1. The CDR3 sequence is 14 residues long. Per germline, CDR1 SGHAT and CDR2 FQNNGV. The junction had 5 bases not matched to a gene; V was cut back by 5 bases and J by 3 bases. The CDR3 loop is CASSIQGAIYEQYF. The CDR3 nucleotides read TGTGCCAGCAGCATACAGGGGGCAATCTACGAGCAGTACTTC. Full variable domain (missing parts from reference TRBV11-2 and TRBJ2-7): EAGVAQSPRYKIIEKRQSVAFWCNPISGHATLYWYQQILGQGPKLLIQFQNNGVVDDSQLPKDRFSAERLKGVDSTLKIQPAKLEDSAVYLCASSIQGAIYEQYFGPGTRLTVT.

The table lists this clone with a count of one. V and J are TRBV7-2 and TRBJ2-7; 9 bases line up with TRBD1. The V and J ends lost 5 bases and 5 bases, in that order; junction bases with no gene match: 4. The CDR3 contains 13 residues. Germline loops: CDR1 SGHTA, CDR2 FQGNSA. The CDR3 loop reads CASSGTGTDEQYF. The CDR3 DNA is TGTGCCAGCAGCGGGACAGGGACCGACGAGCAGTACTTC.

The rearrangement links TRBV7-3 to TRBJ2-1, with D possibly TRBD1 on 6 matching bases. V shed 4 bases and J shed 7 bases, with 11 bases lying between them. CDR3 length: 13 residues. Germline CDR1 SGHTA, CDR2 FQGTGA. In DNA, the CDR3 is TGTGCCAGCAGCTCAGTAACAGGGAATGAGCAGTTCTTC. This translates into CASSSVTGNEQFF.

V and J are TRBV28 and TRBJ1-2; 11 bases agree with TRBD1. The CDR3 extends over 14 amino acids. Germline V CDR1 and CDR2: MDHEN, SYDVKM. Trimming removed 10 bases from V and 8 bases from J; junction bases left unmatched: 12. The CDR3 DNA reads TGTGCCAACTCACCCGGGACAGGGGGTCGAGGCTACACCTTC. It codes for CANSPGTGGRGYTF.

The gene calls are TRBV10-1 and TRBJ2-2, with a weak D call TRBD2 (6 bases). Germline loops: CDR1 WNHNN, CDR2 SYGVQD (reference sequence). There are 14 residues in the CDR3. Trimming pared 2 bases from V and 4 bases from J, leaving 8 bases between. The CDR3 spells CASSEMGGTGELFF. The CDR3, as DNA: TGCGCCAGCAGTGAGATGGGAGGCACCGGGGAGCTGTTTTTT.

V is TRBV4-1 and J is TRBJ1-1; maybe TRBD1 (6 bases). The germline CDR1 and CDR2 sequences are MGHRA and YSYEKL. The CDR3 covers 14 residues. Deletions cut 6 bases from V and 3 bases from J, with 14 bases between. CDR3 sequence reads: CASSLFTGYTEAFF. The DNA for the CDR3 is TGCGCCAGCAGTCTTTTTACAGGGTACACTGAAGCTTTCTTT.

The chain joins TRBV11-2 to TRBJ1-3; D gene ambiguous. This CDR3 comprises 15 residues. Germline loops: CDR1 SGHAT, CDR2 FQNNGV. Trimming shortened V by 4 bases and J by 0 bases, and 10 bases separated the two germline ends. This CDR3 is CASSWTGYSGNTIYF. The CDR3, as DNA: TGTGCCAGCAGCTGGACGGGGTACTCTGGAAACACCATATATTTT.

This clone was detected only once. The chain is built from TRBV11-2 and TRBJ2-5, with D tentatively TRBD2 (6 bases). The CDR3 contains 15 residues. Germline assignment: CDR1 SGHAT and CDR2 FQNNGV. V lost 5 bases and J 5 bases, leaving 18 bases between the germline ends. CDR3 nucleotides: TGTGCCAGCAGCCCCGTCTTAGGCGGGATGGAGACCCAGTACTTC. Amino acid sequence: CASSPVLGGMETQYF.